The next 13 T cell receptor beta chains were all read from a single sample in a study of response to subunit inactivated influenza vaccine. In TCRdb, the RT-PCR reads were re-called with MiXCR into one record per CDR3 protein. This table has hundreds of thousands of distinct CDR3 sequences, roughly 18% appearing once. The sample here was PBMCs from blood, taken 4 to 6 days after vaccination. The receptors shown here come from a man aged 45 to 65 who received an inactivated influenza vaccine.

This clonotype was recorded a few times. The chain links TRBV5-6 to TRBJ2-1; D gene uncertain. The CDR3 contains 11 residues. With 4 bases removed from V and 7 bases from J, the gap between germline ends came to 6 bases. CDR1 and CDR2 from the germline V gene are SGHDT and YYEEEE. CDR3 nucleotide sequence: TGTGCCAGCAGCCTCCCGAATGAGCAGTTCTTC. Translated: CASSLPNEQFF.

The table lists this clonotype with a few counts. V usage is TRBV12-3 or TRBV12-4 and J usage is TRBJ2-5, with TRBD2 matching over 10 bases. The CDR3 sequence is 16 residues long. After removal of 3 bases from V and 4 bases from J, the junction contained 8 bases not matched to a gene. The DNA of the CDR3 is TGTGCCAGCAGTTTGGTTAGCGGGGGGATGGTAGAGACCCAGTACTTC. Translation: CASSLVSGGMVETQYF.

The sample holds a few counts of this clonotype. V gene TRBV20-1 combines with J gene TRBJ2-2, with D unclear. The V end was cut by 5 bases, the J end by 0 bases, with 13 bases between. The CDR3 has 15 residues. CDR1 and CDR2 (germline): DFQATT, SNEGSKA (reference sequence). DNA of the CDR3: TGCAGTGCTCCCCATTTCGAAGCGAACACCGGGGAGCTGTTTTTT. Its translation: CSAPHFEANTGELFF.

The chain couples TRBV4-1 to TRBJ1-1; D unresolved. Germline CDR1 and CDR2: MGHRA and YSYEKL. Deletions cut 3 bases from V and 1 base from J, with 9 bases between. The CDR3 is 14 residues long. The CDR3 bases are TGCGCCAGCAGCCAGGGAGTCCCGAACACTGAAGCTTTCTTT. This sequence encodes CASSQGVPNTEAFF.

This clonotype occurred a few times. The CDR3 here is CAWSIGLAGARETQYF. CDR3 DNA sequence: TGTGCCTGGAGTATCGGACTAGCGGGAGCAAGGGAGACCCAGTACTTC. This chain links TRBV30 with TRBJ2-5; 13 positions agree with TRBD2. CDR1 and CDR2 from the germline V gene are GTSNPN and SVGIG (reference sequence). V lost 2 bases, J lost 5 bases, and 8 bases stayed unmatched. This CDR3 is 16 amino acids long.

This clonotype was counted only a few times. The chain recombines TRBV5-1 with TRBJ1-3, with D tentatively TRBD1 (6 bases). Germline loops: CDR1 SGHRS, CDR2 YFSETQ. The CDR3 runs to 16 residues. Trimming pared 0 bases from V and 0 bases from J, leaving 10 bases between. This CDR3 is CASSLAQGLSGNTIYF. CDR3 coding DNA: TGCGCCAGCAGCTTGGCCCAGGGGCTCTCTGGAAACACCATATATTTT. The full variable domain, its missing parts supplied by reference TRBV5-1 and TRBJ1-3, is KAGVTQTPRYLIKTRGQQVTLSCSPISGHRSVSWYQQTPGQGLQFLFEYFSETQRNKGNFPGRFSGRQFSNSRSEMNVSTLELGDSALYLCASSLAQGLSGNTIYFGEGSWLTVV.

In DNA, the CDR3 is TGTGCCAGTCTGGGACAGGCGAGCAATCAGCCCCAGCATTTT. This sequence encodes CASLGQASNQPQHF. This rearrangement joins TRBV19 to TRBJ1-5; 8 bases align to TRBD1. Per germline, CDR1 LNHDA and CDR2 SQIVND (reference sequence). The J segment lost 1 base and the V segment lost 8 bases, leaving 4 bases of the junction unmatched. The CDR3 is 14 residues long.

This clonotype turned up a few times. The chain recombines TRBV10-3 with TRBJ1-1; D unclear. The V end lost 4 bases, the J end lost 1 base, and 10 bases lay between the germline ends. Germline-derived CDR1 and CDR2 are ENHRY and SYGVKD. The CDR3 is 14 residues long. Here the CDR3 reads CAISVTGSNTEAFF. In DNA form, the CDR3 reads TGTGCCATCAGTGTCACCGGATCGAACACTGAAGCTTTCTTT.

This sequence joins TRBV4-3 and TRBJ2-2; D is unresolved. V lost 0 bases, J lost 4 bases, and 12 bases lay in between. This CDR3 is 16 amino acids long. Germline CDR1 is LGHNA and CDR2 is YSLEER. The CDR3 nucleotides are TGCGCCAGCAGCCAAGAATCCATCGCTCTCACCGGGGAGCTGTTTTTT. Translated: CASSQESIALTGELFF.

This clonotype was seen more than once but under ten times. DNA of the CDR3: TGCAGTGCAACAGGGACCATCTCCTACGAGCAGTACTTC. It yields the protein CSATGTISYEQYF. J is TRBJ2-7 and V is TRBV20-1, with D perhaps TRBD1 (6 bases). CDR1 and CDR2 (germline): DFQATT, SNEGSKA (reference sequence). V was clipped by 6 bases and J by 0 bases, with 12 bases between them. This CDR3 comprises 13 residues.

This clonotype was seen only once. This chain uses TRBV5-6 with TRBJ2-3; TRBD2 aligns across 11 bases. V dropped 1 base and J dropped 5; count of bases not matched to a gene: 0. Looked up from germline, CDR1 is SGHDT and CDR2 is YYEEEE. The CDR3 has 14 residues. CDR3: CASSLTSGRDTQYF. The CDR3 DNA sequence: TGTGCCAGCAGCTTGACTAGCGGGAGAGATACGCAGTATTTT.

In this sample, this clonotype turned up many times. The V call is TRBV27, the J call TRBJ2-1, with 9 bases lining up with TRBD2. This CDR3 contains 15 residues. The germline gives CDR1 MNHEY, CDR2 SMNVEV (reference sequence). Trimming cost V 5 bases and J 3 bases; bases outside gene matches: 5. CDR3 sequence: CASSPRLAVYNEQFF. The CDR3, as DNA: TGTGCCAGCAGTCCCAGACTAGCGGTCTACAATGAGCAGTTCTTC.

This sequence joins TRBV12-3 or TRBV12-4 and TRBJ1-1; TRBD1 is a possible D gene (5 bases). V was shortened by 6 bases and J by 0 bases, with 14 bases between the two germline ends. The CDR3 contains 15 residues. The CDR3 sequence: CASSRQGTVNTEAFF. CDR3 DNA sequence: TGTGCCAGCAGCCGACAAGGGACGGTGAACACTGAAGCTTTCTTT.